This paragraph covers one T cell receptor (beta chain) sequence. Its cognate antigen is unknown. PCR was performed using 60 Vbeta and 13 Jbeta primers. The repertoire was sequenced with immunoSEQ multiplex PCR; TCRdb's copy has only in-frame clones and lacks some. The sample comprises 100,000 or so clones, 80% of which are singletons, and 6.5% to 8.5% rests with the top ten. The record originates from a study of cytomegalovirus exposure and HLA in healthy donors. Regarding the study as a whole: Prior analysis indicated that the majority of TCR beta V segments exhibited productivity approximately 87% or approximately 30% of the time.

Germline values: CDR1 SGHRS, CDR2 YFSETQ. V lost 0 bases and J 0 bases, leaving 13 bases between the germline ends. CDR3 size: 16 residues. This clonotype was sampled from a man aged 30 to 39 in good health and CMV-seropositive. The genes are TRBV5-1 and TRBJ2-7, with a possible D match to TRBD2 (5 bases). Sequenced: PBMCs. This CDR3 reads CASSLGSASSSYEQYF. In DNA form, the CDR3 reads TGCGCCAGCAGCTTGGGGTCAGCTAGCAGCTCCTACGAGCAGTACTTC. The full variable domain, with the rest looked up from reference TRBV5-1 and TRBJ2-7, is KAGVTQTPRYLIKTRGQQVTLSCSPISGHRSVSWYQQTPGQGLQFLFEYFSETQRNKGNFPGRFSGRQFSNSRSEMNVSTLELGDSALYLCASSLGSASSSYEQYFGPGTRLTVT.